Listed below are T cell receptor beta chains from one sample, sequenced in a study of cytomegalovirus exposure and HLA in healthy donors. Method: immunoSEQ multiplex PCR; TCRdb's copy keeps in-frame clones and lacks some. In the table there are roughly 100,000 clones, approximately 95% of which are singletons. The sequenced sample was PBMCs. Receptor source: a woman in her late teens or twenties in good health and CMV-seronegative. Both conserved end residues are part of each CDR3. A D gene is named only where the DNA matches it firmly. Some rows mark clone size as missing; the rest say once, few, many or name a class of expanded clone.

D gene,J gene,clone size,V gene,CDR3 DNA,CDR3 protein
.,TRBJ1-4,.,TRBV10-3,TGTGCCATCAGTGAGACTACAGGGATTAATGAAAAACTGTTTTTT,CAISETTGINEKLFF
.,TRBJ1-1,.,TRBV7-9,TGTGCCAGCAGCTACGGACAGGAAGCTTTCTTT,CASSYGQEAFF
.,TRBJ1-6,.,TRBV30,TGTGCCTGGAGCGAAAGCAGGGGATCGGCACCCCTCCACTTT,CAWSESRGSAPLHF
.,TRBJ2-7,few,TRBV6-1,TGTGCCAGCACGCACGGGGGAAGCGAGCAGTACTTC,CASTHGGSEQYF
TRBD1,TRBJ1-2,.,TRBV27,TGTGCCAGCAGTCCGACGACAGGGGGCGTAGGTGGCTACACCTTC,CASSPTTGGVGGYTF
.,TRBJ2-7,once,TRBV27,TGTGCCAGCAGCCGGCGGGACAGAGGTCTCGGAGAGCAGTACTTC,CASSRRDRGLGEQYF
TRBD2,TRBJ2-1,.,TRBV10-3,TGTGCCATCAGTACGACTAGCGGGGGTAACAATGAGCAGTTCTTC,CAISTTSGGNNEQFF
.,TRBJ2-7,.,TRBV4-1,TGCGCCAGCAGCCCTTCGGGGGTCTACGAGCAGTACTTC,CASSPSGVYEQYF
TRBD2,TRBJ2-6,.,TRBV7-9,TGTGCCAGCAGCCAACGTGGAGGGAGGGACTCTGGGGCCAACGTCCTGACTTTC,CASSQRGGRDSGANVLTF
.,TRBJ2-2,.,TRBV7-9,TGTGCCAGCAGCTTTTCAGGGGACGCACTGAACACCGGGGAGCTGTTTTTT,CASSFSGDALNTGELFF
.,TRBJ1-2,.,TRBV7-2,TGTGCCAGCAGCTTAAGTTCAGGGTCCTATGGCTACACCTTC,CASSLSSGSYGYTF
TRBD1,TRBJ1-1,.,TRBV6-4,TGTGCCAGCAGCGGGACAGGGGTCACTGAAGCTTTCTTT,CASSGTGVTEAFF
TRBD1,TRBJ1-2,few,TRBV4-3,TGCGCCAGCAGCCCAAGATCGGCAGGGGGTGGCTACACCTTC,CASSPRSAGGGYTF
TRBD1,TRBJ2-3,.,TRBV19,TGTGCCAGTAGCCCGGACAGGGACGCGTACCGGGGTACGCAGTATTTT,CASSPDRDAYRGTQYF
.,TRBJ2-5,.,TRBV7-2,TGTGCCAGCAGCTTTGGACTGTTACAAGAGACCCAGTACTTC,CASSFGLLQETQYF
.,TRBJ2-3,.,TRBV6-6,TGTGCCAGCGGGGGGGCTCTTGCAGATACGCAGTATTTT,CASGGALADTQYF
.,TRBJ1-1,.,TRBV7-8,TGTGCCAGCAGCTTCTGGGGAGGAGGGAACACTGAAGCTTTCTTT,CASSFWGGGNTEAFF
.,TRBJ1-3,.,TRBV19,TGTGCCAGTAGTATAGCTAGCTCTGGAAACACCATATATTTT,CASSIASSGNTIYF
.,TRBJ1-2,.,TRBV4-2,TGTGCCAGCAACCAAGATCGTAGGAACAGGGTTCTCTGTGGCTACACCTTC,CASNQDRRNRVLCGYTF
TRBD1,TRBJ2-5,.,TRBV18,TGTGCCAGCTCACCACCACAGGGGACCCCCTCAATGCAGACCCAGTACTTC,CASSPPQGTPSMQTQYF
TRBD2,TRBJ2-2,once,TRBV5-4,TGTGCCAGCAGCTTTTTCGGACTAGCGGGTGACACCGGGGAGCTGTTTTTT,CASSFFGLAGDTGELFF
TRBD1,TRBJ1-1,few,TRBV9,TGTGCCAGCAGCCCCCGGACAGGGAACACTGAAGCTTTCTTT,CASSPRTGNTEAFF
.,TRBJ2-2,.,TRBV13,TGTGCCAGCAGCCTCTATATCCCCGGGGAGCTGTTTTTT,CASSLYIPGELFF
.,TRBJ1-3,.,TRBV5-1,TGCGCCAGCAGCTTGAGCTTCGCTGGAAACACCATATATTTT,CASSLSFAGNTIYF
.,TRBJ2-5,.,TRBV6-1,TGTGCCAGCAGTGAATTAGGGGCAGCCCGGGAGACCCAGTACTTC,CASSELGAARETQYF
TRBD1,TRBJ1-2,.,TRBV27,TGTGCCAGCAGTTTATCGGCGACAGGGGTGGGCTATGGCTACACCTTC,CASSLSATGVGYGYTF
TRBD2,TRBJ2-1,.,TRBV7-8,TGTGCCAGCAGCTTAGAACAGCGGGGCGGTTCCTACAATGAGCAGTTCTTC,CASSLEQRGGSYNEQFF
TRBD2,TRBJ2-7,.,TRBV2,TGTGCCAGCAGTTCAGGGACTAGAGGCGAGCAGTACTTC,CASSSGTRGEQYF
.,TRBJ2-7,.,TRBV4-1,TGCGCCAGCAGCCCCGCTGGCGGCCCCAACCCCTACGAGCAGTACTTC,CASSPAGGPNPYEQYF
TRBD1,TRBJ1-1,.,TRBV5-1,TGCGCCAGCAGCTTTACAGGGGGGAACACTGAAGCTTTCTTT,CASSFTGGNTEAFF
.,TRBJ2-7,.,TRBV5-1,TGCGCCAGCAGCATAGGGGGTCAGTACGAGCAGTACTTC,CASSIGGQYEQYF
TRBD2,TRBJ2-7,.,TRBV27,TGTGCCAGCAGTTTACTAGGCGGGGGTGAAGAGCAGTACTTC,CASSLLGGGEEQYF
.,TRBJ1-1,.,TRBV6-1,TGTGCCAGCAGGGGTGCGGGCTTAATCACTGAAGCTTTCTTT,CASRGAGLITEAFF
.,TRBJ1-5,once,TRBV15,TGTGCCACCAGCCAACCGAGGGCCCCAGATCAGCCCCAGCATTTT,CATSQPRAPDQPQHF
.,TRBJ1-1,.,TRBV18,TGTGCCAGCTCACCGACAACAGCGAACACTGAAGCTTTCTTT,CASSPTTANTEAFF
.,TRBJ2-5,.,TRBV7-7,TGTGCTAGCAGCTTAGAAGTTAGCTTGGAGACCCAGTACTTC,CASSLEVSLETQYF
.,TRBJ1-1,.,TRBV5-5,TGTGCCAGCAGCTTTGGGGTCGGGACACTTTACACTGAAGCTTTCTTT,CASSFGVGTLYTEAFF